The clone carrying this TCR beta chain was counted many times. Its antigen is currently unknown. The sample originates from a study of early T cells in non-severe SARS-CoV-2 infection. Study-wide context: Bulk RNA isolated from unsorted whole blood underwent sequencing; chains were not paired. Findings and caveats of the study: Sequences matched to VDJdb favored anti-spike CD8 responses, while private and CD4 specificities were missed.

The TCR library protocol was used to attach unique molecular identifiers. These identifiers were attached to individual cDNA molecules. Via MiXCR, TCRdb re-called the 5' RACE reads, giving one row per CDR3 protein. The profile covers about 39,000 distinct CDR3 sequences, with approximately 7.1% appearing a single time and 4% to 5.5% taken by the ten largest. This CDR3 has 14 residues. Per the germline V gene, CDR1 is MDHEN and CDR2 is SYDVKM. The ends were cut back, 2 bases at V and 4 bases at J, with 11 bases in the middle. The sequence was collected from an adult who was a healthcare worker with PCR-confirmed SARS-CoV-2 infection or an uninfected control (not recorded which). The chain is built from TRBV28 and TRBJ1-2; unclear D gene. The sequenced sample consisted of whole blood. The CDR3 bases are TGTGCCAGCAGTTTAAGGCAGACCCTCTATGGCTACACCTTC. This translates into CASSLRQTLYGYTF.